This T cell receptor beta chain was sequenced during a study of OX40 agonist ivuxolimab in advanced cancers. General study points: Low normalized T-cell clonal expansion was also seen in some nonresponders. Both CD4+ and CD8+ T cell populations in blood had undergone clonal expansion by week 6 at 0.1 to 3.0 mg/kg.

Blood sampling took place at baseline, cycle 4 day 1, and cycle 7 day 1. This clone was seen more than once but under ten times. Its antigen remains unidentified. Assay: immunoSEQ multiplex PCR; the TCRdb copy retains only in-frame clones and omits some. The data show over 55,000 clones, 84% seen once. The sequencing here drew on CD4+ or CD8+ T cells sorted from blood, taken in a trial of the OX40 agonist ivuxolimab. This receptor was identified in an adult with an advanced solid tumor such as melanoma, head and neck, liver or kidney cancer.

The CDR3 DNA follows: TGTGCCAGCTCACCCGGGACTGAGTCCTACGAGCAGTACTTC. This gives the protein CASSPGTESYEQYF. The chain has TRBV18 and TRBJ2-7; possibly TRBD2 for D (6 bases). Germline lookup yields CDR1 KGHSH and CDR2 LQKENI. The CDR3 runs to 14 residues. With 3 bases removed from V and 1 base from J, the gap between germline ends came to 10 bases. Using reference TRBV18 and TRBJ2-7 for the parts outside the CDR3, the full variable domain is NAGVMQNPRHLVRRRGQEARLRCSPMKGHSHVYWYRQLPEEGLKFMVYLQKENIIDESGMPKERFSAEFPKEGPSILRIQQVVRGDSAAYFCASSPGTESYEQYFGPGTRLTVT.